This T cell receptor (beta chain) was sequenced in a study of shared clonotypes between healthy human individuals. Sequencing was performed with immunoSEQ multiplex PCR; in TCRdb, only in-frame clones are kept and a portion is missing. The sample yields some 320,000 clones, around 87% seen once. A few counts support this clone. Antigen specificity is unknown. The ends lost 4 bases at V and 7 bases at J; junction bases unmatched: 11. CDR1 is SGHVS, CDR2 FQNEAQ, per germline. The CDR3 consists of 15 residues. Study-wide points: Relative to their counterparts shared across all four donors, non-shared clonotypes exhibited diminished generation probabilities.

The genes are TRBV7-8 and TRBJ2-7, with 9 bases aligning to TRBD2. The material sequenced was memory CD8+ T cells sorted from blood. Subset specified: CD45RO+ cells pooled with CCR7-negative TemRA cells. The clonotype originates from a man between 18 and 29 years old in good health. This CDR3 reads CASSSPGGGADEQYF. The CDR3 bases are TGTGCCAGCAGCTCCCCGGGCGGGGGGGCCGATGAGCAGTACTTC.